The 10 T cell receptor beta chains below come from one sample, sequenced in a study of T-cell reconstitution after alpha-beta-depleted transplantation in children. Unique molecular identifiers featured in how the TCRbeta library was prepared. TCRdb reanalysed the PCR reads using MiXCR and keeps one entry per CDR3 protein. The repertoire consists of 550,000 to 800,000 distinct CDR3 sequences, with about 12% occurring once and the leading ten covering about 0.79%. The material was PBMCs, obtained before TCRalphabeta/CD19-depleted stem cell transplant. All receptors derive from a girl aged 2 to 9 with congenital amegakaryocytic thrombocytopenia, due to receive a stem cell transplant.

This clonotype has a count of ten or more. The CDR3: CASSLEDSSHNEQFF. In DNA form, the CDR3 reads TGCGCCAGCAGCTTAGAGGACTCTTCCCACAATGAGCAGTTCTTC. The chain combines TRBV5-1 with TRBJ2-1, with D possibly matching TRBD2 (5 bases). V was cut by 2 bases and J by 5 bases, with 14 bases left in between. The CDR3 has 15 residues. Germline CDR1 is SGHRS and CDR2 is YFSETQ.

The sample holds many counts of this clonotype. The chain employs TRBV20-1 and TRBJ1-2; maybe TRBD1 (5 bases). Germline CDR1 is DFQATT and CDR2 is SNEGSKA (reference sequence). V lost 0 bases and J lost 4, with 12 bases in between. The CDR3 runs 14 residues. CDR3 residues: CSARDLGRGYGYTF. CDR3 in DNA: TGCAGTGCTAGAGATCTGGGGAGGGGCTATGGCTACACCTTC.

The chain uses TRBV12-3 or TRBV12-4 and TRBJ2-7; D remains ambiguous. This CDR3 spans 13 amino acids. V was clipped by 2 bases and J by 6 bases, with 11 bases between them. CDR3 DNA: TGTGCCAGCAGTTTAATGACCGGCCGCGAGCAGTACTTC. Its translation: CASSLMTGREQYF.

This clonotype appeared many times. The chain couples TRBV5-1 to TRBJ2-2; 7 nucleotides agree with TRBD1. Trimming at V came to 4 bases and at J to 8 bases, leaving 11 bases not matched to a gene. From germline, CDR1 is SGHRS and CDR2 YFSETQ. The length of the CDR3 is 15 residues. The CDR3 DNA reads as TGCGCCAGCAGCGCCGACAGGGCGAAGGCGGGGGAGCTGTTTTTT. This gives the protein CASSADRAKAGELFF.

This rearrangement joins TRBV7-2 to TRBJ2-7, with 9 positions matching TRBD2. CDR1 and CDR2 (germline): SGHTA, FQGNSA. This CDR3 has 14 amino acids. Unmatched junction bases numbered 4, after V lost 2 bases and J lost 5 bases. The CDR3 DNA reads as TGTGCCAGCAGCTTATTATTAGCGGGAGACGAGCAGTACTTC. Amino acid sequence: CASSLLLAGDEQYF.

The chain combines TRBV7-8 with TRBJ2-1, with D possibly TRBD1 on 6 matching bases. The V gene lost 5 bases and the J gene lost 8 bases, with 19 bases spanning the gap. The germline gives CDR1 SGHVS, CDR2 FQNEAQ. The CDR3 sequence is 15 residues long. Written as DNA, the CDR3 is TGTGCCAGCAGCGCACCGGGACATATTGCCCATGAGCAGTTCTTC. This sequence encodes CASSAPGHIAHEQFF.

The chain has TRBV4-1 and TRBJ1-5, with 7 positions matching TRBD1. This CDR3 contains 18 residues. CDR1 and CDR2 from the germline V gene are MGHRA and YSYEKL. Unmatched junction bases numbered 12, after V lost 0 bases and J lost 4 bases. DNA of the CDR3: TGCGCCAGCAGCCAAGAACGTTTAGGCAGGGGGGTAAATCAGCCCCAGCATTTT. Residues: CASSQERLGRGVNQPQHF.

This clonotype was found a few times. The chain carries TRBV12-3 or TRBV12-4 and TRBJ2-7; D is unclear. This CDR3 region has 13 residues. V was pared by 3 bases and J by 4 bases, with 10 bases between. The CDR3 DNA is TGTGCCAGCAGTTTGGTGGGGAAATACGAGCAGTACTTC. This translates into CASSLVGKYEQYF.

The chain joins TRBV3-1 to TRBJ2-5; 12 bases align to TRBD2. Germline-derived CDR1 and CDR2 are LGHDT and YNNKEL (reference sequence). The CDR3 sequence is 19 residues long. V was pared by 4 bases and J by 0 bases, with 12 bases of the junction left unmatched. CDR3 in amino acids: CASSPRHSGLAGDQETQYF. For the CDR3, the DNA is TGTGCCAGCAGCCCGCGTCATTCGGGACTAGCGGGTGACCAAGAGACCCAGTACTTC.

This chain joins TRBV29-1 and TRBJ2-5; the D gene is possibly TRBD2 (5 bases). From germline, CDR1 is SQVTM and CDR2 ANQGSEA. This CDR3 is 12 amino acids long. V lost 7 bases and J lost 3, with 12 bases in between. CDR3 sequence: CSEGEGKETQYF. The CDR3 DNA sequence: TGCAGCGAGGGTGAGGGTAAAGAGACCCAGTACTTC.